A single sample gave rise to the 27 T cell receptor beta chains below, sequenced in a study of blood T cell repertoires in COVID-19. Produced via immunoSEQ multiplex PCR; TCRdb's table is partial and in-frame only. The sample contains roughly 96,000 clones, approximately 82% of which appear only once. Sequences were obtained from peripheral blood. The receptors come from a man in his sixties with acute or convalescent COVID-19.

This clone was observed at least ten times. The genes are TRBV6-5 and TRBJ1-1; D is perhaps TRBD1 (6 bases). The CDR3 is made up of 13 amino acids. The germline V gene encodes CDR1 MNHEY and CDR2 SVGAGI. The V and J ends lost 4 bases and 1 base respectively, with 7 bases between them. The CDR3 DNA is TGTGCCAGCAGTTGGGGGCAGAACACTGAAGCTTTCTTT. It yields the protein CASSWGQNTEAFF.

The V gene is TRBV27, the J gene TRBJ1-2, with D unresolved. V was shortened by 2 bases and J by 8 bases, with 21 bases between the two germline ends. Per germline, CDR1 MNHEY and CDR2 SMNVEV (reference sequence). The CDR3 totals 16 residues. CDR3 DNA: TGTGCCAGCAGTTTAGTCGTGCCTCCTCAGGTGTGGGGCTACACCTTC. Amino acid sequence: CASSLVVPPQVWGYTF.

About this clone itself: This specimen includes other DNA sequences encoding the same CDR3. This chain joins TRBV29-1 and TRBJ1-1, with TRBD1 matching 11 bases. CDR1 is SQVTM, CDR2 ANQGSEA, per germline. Germline trimming cut 6 bases from V and 7 bases from J; bases unmatched to any gene: 1. The length of the CDR3 is 11 residues. The CDR3 DNA is TGCAGCGTAGGGACAGGGGGTGAAGCTTTCTTT. The encoded protein is CSVGTGGEAFF. The whole variable domain, filled in from reference TRBV29-1 and TRBJ1-1, reads SAVISQKPSRDICQRGTSLTIQCQVDSQVTMMFWYRQQPGQSLTLIATANQGSEATYESGFVIDKFPISRPNLTFSTLTVSNMSPEDSSIYLCSVGTGGEAFFGQGTRLTVV.

This clone was detected a few times. The chain has TRBV11-2 and TRBJ2-5; TRBD1 aligns across 9 bases. This CDR3 is 17 amino acids long. V was pared by 0 bases and J by 2 bases, with 7 bases of the junction left unmatched. The germline V gene encodes CDR1 SGHAT and CDR2 FQNNGV. CDR3 nucleotides: TGTGCCAGCAGCTTAGACGTGGACAGGGGTCCACAAGAGACCCAGTACTTC. The encoded protein is CASSLDVDRGPQETQYF.

The V gene is TRBV6-5, the J gene TRBJ1-2; 7 nucleotides agree with TRBD1. The length of the CDR3 is 15 residues. Losses at the gene ends were 0 bases for V and 8 bases for J; bases not matched to a gene: 9. Per germline, CDR1 MNHEY and CDR2 SVGAGI. CDR3 sequence: CASSYSWGQPQGYTF. The DNA for the CDR3 is TGTGCCAGCAGTTACTCTTGGGGACAGCCCCAAGGCTACACCTTC.

The chain has TRBV10-3 and TRBJ1-4, with a possible D match to TRBD1 (6 bases). CDR1 ENHRY and CDR2 SYGVKD come from the germline V gene. V was clipped by 3 bases and J by 5 bases, with 7 bases between them. The length of the CDR3 is 13 residues. The CDR3 protein is CAISEGQNEKLFF. CDR3 in DNA: TGTGCCATCAGTGAAGGACAGAATGAAAAACTGTTTTTT.

The gene calls are TRBV3-1 (or the pseudogene TRBV3-2) and TRBJ1-5, with no clear D. Germline-derived CDR1 and CDR2 are LGHDT and YNNKEL (reference sequence). V shed 0 bases and J shed 7 bases, with 10 bases lying between them. CDR3 length equals 14 residues. Written as DNA, the CDR3 is TGTGCCAGCAGCCAAGATAAGGGAGCGCAGCCCCAGCATTTT. Amino acids: CASSQDKGAQPQHF.

This clone has a count of ten or more. The CDR3 bases are TGTGCCATCAGTGTGAAACTACCGGGACAGGGCCAGCCCCAGCATTTT. It yields the protein CAISVKLPGQGQPQHF. The chain recombines TRBV10-3 with TRBJ1-5, with 9 bases lining up with TRBD1. The CDR3 runs to 16 residues. Germline V gene data show CDR1 as ENHRY and CDR2 as SYGVKD. V lost 4 bases, J lost 7 bases, and 11 bases stayed unmatched.

The V and J genes are TRBV30 and TRBJ1-2, with 9 bases fitting TRBD1. Losses at the gene ends were 4 bases for V and 1 base for J; bases not matched to a gene: 7. The germline CDR1 and CDR2 sequences are GTSNPN and SVGIG (reference sequence). The CDR3 consists of 15 residues. The CDR3 bases are TGTGCCTGGATTCTCCGGGACAGGGTTAACTATGGCTACACCTTC. Translation gives CAWILRDRVNYGYTF.

This clone was seen ten or more times. This rearrangement joins TRBV7-9 to TRBJ2-3; perhaps TRBD2 as D (5 bases). The CDR3 loop spans 16 amino acids. CDR1 is SEHNR, CDR2 FQNEAQ, per germline (reference sequence). V was pared by 5 bases and J by 0 bases, with 15 bases between. CDR3 DNA: TGTGCCAGCAGCCCCGCGCGGCGGACTAGCACAGATACGCAGTATTTT. Translated: CASSPARRTSTDTQYF. Based on the CDR3 plus reference TRBV7-9 and TRBJ2-3, the full variable domain is DTGVSQNPRHKITKRGQNVTFRCDPISEHNRLYWYRQTLGQGPEFLTYFQNEAQLEKSRLLSDRFSAERPKGSFSTLEIQRTEQGDSAMYLCASSPARRTSTDTQYFGPGTRLTVL.

This clone has a handful of counts. This chain joins TRBV19 and TRBJ2-3, with D maybe TRBD1 (6 bases). This CDR3 comprises 17 residues. Germline CDR1 reads LNHDA; CDR2 reads SQIVND (reference sequence). With 2 bases removed from V and 0 bases from J, the gap between germline ends came to 15 bases. The CDR3 reads CASSISLRGFSTDTQYF. The CDR3, as DNA: TGTGCCAGTAGTATATCTCTCAGGGGCTTTAGCACAGATACGCAGTATTTT.

The rearrangement uses TRBV6-1 and TRBJ1-3; D gene uncertain. Trimming took off 3 bases at V and 0 bases at J, with 12 bases between the two ends. Germline V gene data show CDR1 as MNHNS and CDR2 as SASEGT. The CDR3 is 16 residues long. In DNA form, the CDR3 reads TGTGCCAGCAGTGAGAGGGAGCCTTTCTCTGGAAACACCATATATTTT. It specifies CASSEREPFSGNTIYF.

The genes are TRBV6-5 and TRBJ1-5; TRBD1 agrees at 9 bases. Germline lookup yields CDR1 MNHEY and CDR2 SVGAGI. Germline trimming cut 6 bases from V and 6 bases from J; bases unmatched to any gene: 3. The CDR3 totals 13 residues. DNA of the CDR3: TGTGCCAGCAGGGGGGACAGGGCTCAGCCCCAGCATTTT. This translates into CASRGDRAQPQHF.

The rearrangement uses TRBV6-5 and TRBJ1-3; D gene uncertain. This CDR3 has 14 amino acids. V was trimmed by 5 bases and J by 5 bases, leaving 13 bases between them. Germline CDR1 and CDR2: MNHEY and SVGAGI. The CDR3 loop is CASSQEGGRNTIYF. For the CDR3, the DNA is TGTGCCAGCAGTCAGGAGGGCGGTAGAAACACCATATATTTT.

CDR3 region: CASKGGSSYNEQFF. The CDR3 nucleotides are TGTGCCAGCAAGGGCGGGAGCTCCTACAATGAGCAGTTCTTC. This chain links TRBV6-5 with TRBJ2-1; 7 bases line up with TRBD2. Per the germline V gene, CDR1 is MNHEY and CDR2 is SVGAGI. V lost 7 bases to trimming and J lost 0 bases; unmatched junction nucleotides: 3. CDR3 length: 14 amino acids.

V usage is TRBV30 and J usage is TRBJ2-2, with 9 positions matching TRBD2. The germline V gene encodes CDR1 GTSNPN and CDR2 SVGIG (reference sequence). V lost 6 bases to trimming and J lost 0 bases; unmatched junction nucleotides: 2. The CDR3 has 14 residues. For the CDR3, the DNA is TGTGCCTGTGGCGGGGGGGCGAACACCGGGGAGCTGTTTTTT. Protein product: CACGGGANTGELFF.

The V gene is TRBV13, the J gene TRBJ2-5, with 9 bases aligning to TRBD1. V shed 4 bases, J shed 2 bases, and the junction held 2 bases outside the gene matches. CDR1 is PRHDT, CDR2 FYEKMQ, per germline (reference sequence). The CDR3 covers 14 residues. Here the CDR3 reads CASSSGQGQETQYF. The CDR3 region has the DNA TGTGCCAGCAGCTCCGGACAGGGGCAAGAGACCCAGTACTTC.

This clone was seen a few times. V is TRBV11-2 and J is TRBJ2-2; TRBD2 matches 12 bases. Germline assignment: CDR1 SGHAT and CDR2 FQNNGV. Trimming at V came to 2 bases and at J to 4 bases, leaving 8 bases not matched to a gene. This CDR3 has 18 residues. This CDR3 reads CASSLLLAGGPSTGELFF. Written as DNA, the CDR3 is TGTGCCAGCAGCTTATTACTAGCGGGGGGCCCGAGCACCGGGGAGCTGTTTTTT.

The sample holds a few counts of this clone. Other nucleotide sequences in the sample specify the same CDR3. The V and J genes are TRBV5-1 and TRBJ2-3, with D perhaps TRBD1 (6 bases). V was pared by 0 bases and J by 1 base, with 6 bases between. The CDR3 is 14 residues long. CDR1 is SGHRS, CDR2 YFSETQ, per germline. Written as DNA, the CDR3 is TGCGCCAGCAGCTTGGACAGGGGCACAGATACGCAGTATTTT. Amino acid sequence: CASSLDRGTDTQYF. The full variable domain, rest sourced from reference TRBV5-1 and TRBJ2-3, is KAGVTQTPRYLIKTRGQQVTLSCSPISGHRSVSWYQQTPGQGLQFLFEYFSETQRNKGNFPGRFSGRQFSNSRSEMNVSTLELGDSALYLCASSLDRGTDTQYFGPGTRLTVL.

This chain connects TRBV5-6 to TRBJ2-3; TRBD2 aligns across 8 bases. The CDR3 runs 15 residues. Germline lookup yields CDR1 SGHDT and CDR2 YYEEEE. J gave up 1 base and V 3 bases, and 4 bases lay outside the gene matches. This CDR3 is CASSSRGGGTDTQYF. DNA for the CDR3: TGTGCCAGCAGCTCACGGGGGGGCGGCACAGATACGCAGTATTTT.

This clone was seen only a few times. This rearrangement joins TRBV20-1 to TRBJ2-1; TRBD2 agrees at 10 bases. CDR3 length: 14 residues. The junction had 11 bases not matched to a gene; V was cut back by 3 bases and J by 12 bases. Germline V gene lookup returns CDR1 DFQATT and CDR2 SNEGSKA (reference sequence). The CDR3 DNA sequence: TGCAGTGCTAGTCAACCAGCGGGAGGGGAAAGGCAGTTCTTC. Protein sequence: CSASQPAGGERQFF.

The rearrangement uses TRBV6-5 and TRBJ1-2, with a possible D match to TRBD1 (6 bases). The ends were cut back, 6 bases at V and 5 bases at J, with 10 bases in the middle. Germline CDR1 MNHEY, CDR2 SVGAGI. The CDR3 spans 12 residues. The CDR3 region has the DNA TGTGCCAGCAGGGGACAACCTTATGGCTACACCTTC. It translates to CASRGQPYGYTF.

A few counts support this clone. The rearrangement joins TRBV16 to TRBJ1-5; weak D call: TRBD1 (6 bases). Germline V gives CDR1 KGHSY, CDR2 FQNENV. This CDR3 has 15 amino acids. Trimming cost V 4 bases and J 4 bases, with 14 bases left between them. CDR3 bases: TGTGCCAGCAGCCTCCAGGCAGGGGCGAATCAGCCCCAGCATTTT. Protein product: CASSLQAGANQPQHF.

The sample holds a few counts of this clone. This chain uses TRBV4-3 with TRBJ2-3, with 9 bases fitting TRBD2. Germline CDR1 reads LGHNA; CDR2 reads YSLEER. The CDR3 contains 17 residues. V gave up 4 bases and J gave up 3 bases; unmatched junction bases: 11. The CDR3 DNA reads TGCGCCAGCAGCCCACTTCTAGCGGGACGGGGGACAGATACGCAGTATTTT. Amino acid sequence: CASSPLLAGRGTDTQYF.

The gene calls are TRBV23-1 and TRBJ2-7; 8 bases align to TRBD1. TRBV23-1 is identified as an open reading frame with a role that is uncertain. This CDR3 region has 15 residues. Trimming at V came to 8 bases and at J to 3 bases, leaving 12 bases not matched to a gene. CDR3 region: CASDPRDRGLYEQYV. DNA of the CDR3: TGCGCCAGCGACCCCCGAGACAGGGGTCTCTACGAGCAGTACGTC.

This chain connects TRBV9 to TRBJ1-2; D uncertain. Germline CDR1 reads SGDLS; CDR2 reads YYNGEE. V shed 0 bases and J shed 0 bases, with 9 bases lying between them. The CDR3 has 15 residues. The CDR3: CASSVASEANYGYTF. The DNA for the CDR3 is TGTGCCAGCAGCGTAGCGTCCGAGGCTAACTATGGCTACACCTTC.

V is TRBV15 and J is TRBJ2-2; 11 nucleotides match TRBD2. Trimming removed 0 bases from V and 0 bases from J; junction bases left unmatched: 3. This CDR3 has 18 amino acids. Germline CDR1 LNHNV, CDR2 YYDKDF (reference sequence). The CDR3 sequence: CATSRETSGGPNTGELFF. The CDR3 DNA is TGTGCCACCAGCAGAGAAACTAGCGGGGGCCCGAACACCGGGGAGCTGTTTTTT.